This passage covers 18 T cell receptor beta chains from one sample sequenced in a study of blood T cells in healthy people across ages. The second PCR ran roughly 7 to 12 cycles with a sample-barcoded 5' primer and J-beta primers. MiXCR was run by TCRdb on the 5' RACE reads, yielding one entry per CDR3 protein. The sample has hundreds of thousands of distinct CDR3 sequences, 55% to 75% seen once. The sample taken for sequencing was blood. The origin of the receptors is a man aged 25-45 years in good health.

The chain recombines TRBV6-5 with TRBJ2-3, with a possible D match to TRBD2 (6 bases). The CDR3 is 13 residues long. Germline lookup yields CDR1 MNHEY and CDR2 SVGAGI. Deletions cut 8 bases from V and 1 base from J, with 10 bases between. CDR3: CASRPGGTDTQYF. The CDR3 DNA is TGTGCCAGCCGTCCGGGGGGCACAGATACGCAGTATTTT.

The J gene is TRBJ2-5, the V gene TRBV7-8, with a weak D call TRBD2 (6 bases). Judging by the DNA end, TRBJ2-7 fits better; the J call may be wrong. This CDR3 region has 14 residues. Germline V lookup: CDR1 SGHVS, CDR2 FQNEAQ. In DNA, the CDR3 is TGTGCCAGCAGCTTAATGGGGGGTCCCTACGAGCAGTACTTC. The encoded protein is CASSLMGGPYEQYF.

The gene calls are TRBV7-2 and TRBJ2-1; D is unresolved. This CDR3 comprises 12 residues. Germline V gene data show CDR1 as SGHTA and CDR2 as FQGNSA. The V gene lost 5 bases and the J gene lost 10 bases, with 12 bases spanning the gap. CDR3 nucleotides: TGTGCCAGCAGCCCGGGCCCTCCGGAGCAGTTCTTC. It specifies CASSPGPPEQFF.

The chain is built from TRBV20-1 and TRBJ2-7; TRBD2 might be the D (5 bases). Deletions cut 2 bases from V and 3 bases from J, with 23 bases between. The length of the CDR3 is 17 residues. Germline CDR1 and CDR2: DFQATT and SNEGSKA (reference sequence). DNA for the CDR3: TGCAGTGCTAGAAGTTCTCAAGTCGGGGATTCTTACTACGAGCAGTACTTC. It codes for CSARSSQVGDSYYEQYF.

The V gene is TRBV7-9, the J gene TRBJ2-4, with TRBD2 matching 10 bases. CDR3 length: 16 residues. Germline-derived CDR1 and CDR2 are SEHNR and FQNEAQ (reference sequence). Trimming at V came to 0 bases and at J to 13 bases, leaving 12 bases not matched to a gene. The CDR3 loop is CASSLALAGAYNEQYF. The CDR3 DNA reads TGTGCCAGCAGCTTAGCCCTAGCGGGGGCCTACAATGAGCAGTACTTC.

V usage is TRBV15 and J usage is TRBJ2-7; D remains unclear. Trimming took 1 base from V and 0 from J, leaving 10 bases between them. The CDR3 spans 15 residues. The germline V gene has CDR1 LNHNV and CDR2 YYDKDF (reference sequence). CDR3 region: CATSRGTVPSYEQYF. DNA for the CDR3: TGTGCCACCAGCAGAGGGACGGTCCCCTCCTACGAGCAGTACTTC.

As for this clonotype: The germline gene is not matched at one end of the junction; a read error may be the cause. This chain links TRBV6-5 with TRBJ2-1; tentative D call: TRBD2 (5 bases). The CDR3 spans 13 residues. CDR1 and CDR2 from the germline V gene are MNHEY and SVGAGI. The CDR3 region has the DNA TGTACCAGCTCAAACGGGAAGGGTTATGAGCAGTTCTTC. Residues: CTSSNGKGYEQFF.

The chain combines TRBV5-1 with TRBJ2-1, with 9 bases fitting TRBD2. The CDR3 is made up of 17 amino acids. CDR1 and CDR2 from the germline V gene are SGHRS and YFSETQ. J was trimmed by 7 bases and V by 2 bases; bases with no gene match: 13. The CDR3 sequence is CASSFYPKTSGFNEQFF. In DNA, the CDR3 is TGCGCCAGCAGCTTTTACCCCAAGACTAGCGGATTTAATGAGCAGTTCTTC.

V and J are TRBV2 and TRBJ2-5; 10 nucleotides agree with TRBD1. The germline CDR1 and CDR2 sequences are SNHLY and FYNNEI. The CDR3 is 16 residues long. The ends lost 4 bases at V and 5 bases at J; junction bases unmatched: 10. The CDR3 here is CASSAPGQGLWETQYF. Here the CDR3 DNA reads TGTGCCAGCAGTGCCCCGGGACAGGGGTTATGGGAGACCCAGTACTTC.

This chain joins TRBV15 and TRBJ2-5; 10 positions agree with TRBD1. The J call may be wrong; the DNA end is better matched by TRBJ2-7. Germline V gives CDR1 LNHNV, CDR2 YYDKDF (reference sequence). The CDR3 has 14 amino acids. Here the CDR3 DNA reads TGTGCCACCAGCAGAGCCGGGACAGGGGACGAGCAGTACTTC. As protein: CATSRAGTGDEQYF.

The CDR3 DNA is TGTGCCAGCAGCCCCCGGGAGGGCTGGACAGATACGCAGTATTTT. It codes for CASSPREGWTDTQYF. The rearrangement joins TRBV7-6 to TRBJ2-3; TRBD2 agrees at 8 bases. V lost 5 bases, J lost 3 bases, and 7 bases stayed unmatched. The CDR3 spans 15 residues. The germline gives CDR1 SGHVS, CDR2 FNYEAQ. Filled out from reference TRBV7-6 and TRBJ2-3, the complete variable domain reads GAGVSQSPRYKVTKRGQDVALRCDPISGHVSLYWYRQALGQGPEFLTYFNYEAQQDKSGLPNDRFSAERPEGSISTLTIQRTEQRDSAMYRCASSPREGWTDTQYFGPGTRLTVL.

The rearrangement joins TRBV12-3 or TRBV12-4 to TRBJ2-1; TRBD2 matches at 8 bases. The CDR3 totals 11 residues. V shed 11 bases, J shed 9 bases, and the junction held 6 bases outside the gene matches. The DNA for the CDR3 is TGTGCCGTAGCGGGGCAGGGTGAGCAGTTCTTC. Its protein product is CAVAGQGEQFF.

The V and J genes are TRBV20-1 and TRBJ2-5; TRBD2 aligns across 11 bases. V shed 6 bases and J 11 bases; nucleotides not matched to a gene: 20. CDR1 is DFQATT, CDR2 SNEGSKA, per germline (reference sequence). This CDR3 comprises 16 residues. The CDR3 region has the DNA TGCAGTGCGAAAAAGGGACTAGCGGTTATTGACAATGAGCAGTACTTC. Its protein product is CSAKKGLAVIDNEQYF.

CDR3 protein: CASRLLGLAGEQYF. The CDR3 bases are TGTGCCAGCAGACTTCTGGGACTAGCGGGGGAGCAGTACTTC. This sequence joins TRBV28 and TRBJ2-7; 13 bases are shared with TRBD2. Unmatched junction bases numbered 6, after V lost 6 bases and J lost 7 bases. Germline loops: CDR1 MDHEN, CDR2 SYDVKM. This CDR3 contains 14 residues.

The chain has TRBV9 and TRBJ2-4; D is possibly TRBD1 (5 bases). The end of the DNA fits TRBJ2-7 better, so the J call may be wrong. Per germline, CDR1 SGDLS and CDR2 YYNGEE. This CDR3 has 14 amino acids. This chain's CDR3 is CASSVDPKGYEQYF. The CDR3 DNA reads as TGTGCCAGCAGCGTAGACCCCAAGGGGTACGAGCAGTACTTC.

CDR3 in amino acids: CASSLGTTEQFF. The CDR3, as DNA: TGCGCCAGCAGCTTGGGGACCACTGAGCAGTTCTTC. The gene calls are TRBV5-1 and TRBJ2-1, with unresolved D. Germline CDR1 and CDR2: SGHRS and YFSETQ. V lost 0 bases and J lost 9, with 7 bases in between. CDR3 length: 12 amino acids.

The CDR3 region is CASSPDRADQPQHF. CDR3 nucleotide sequence: TGTGCCAGCAGTCCGGACCGCGCGGATCAGCCCCAGCATTTT. The gene calls are TRBV27 and TRBJ1-5; D remains ambiguous. In germline, CDR1 is MNHEY, CDR2 SMNVEV (reference sequence). V shed 5 bases and J shed 5 bases, with 13 bases lying between them. The CDR3 is 14 residues long.

CDR3 sequence (DNA): TGTGCCAGCAGCTCCCATCCGGGAGGAAGCACTGAAGCTTTCTTT. Translating it yields CASSSHPGGSTEAFF. The chain uses TRBV11-3 and TRBJ1-1; D remains unclear. Germline CDR1 is SGHNT and CDR2 is YENEEA. Trimming took 4 bases from V and 4 from J, leaving 16 bases between them. The CDR3 has 15 amino acids.